The present T cell receptor beta chain was sequenced within a study of T cell repertoires in cytomegalovirus infection. On the study more broadly: The study used recently identified HLA-C-restricted and well-studied HLA-B-restricted CMV epitopes. Public TCR beta signature analysis indicated the presence of both CMV infection and matching HLA type.

V lost 5 bases to trimming and J lost 1 base, with 14 bases between them. The CDR3 has 14 residues. Germline V gene sequence: CDR1 DFQATT, CDR2 SNEGSKA (reference sequence). Turning to this clonotype: No antigen is known for it.

Findings and caveats of the study: The ex vivo response was dominated by HLA-C-restricted CMV-specific TCR beta clonotypes.

TCRdb itself ran the reads through MiXCR, one entry per CDR3 protein. The table has under 120,000 distinct CDR3 sequences, around 45% seen once. This clonotype was sampled from a human donor in good health (CMV status not recorded). Some clones in this sample may be carry-over from other donors' samples. J is TRBJ1-1 and V is TRBV20-1; D perhaps matches TRBD1 (5 bases). The sample in question was CD8+ T cells from cultured PBMCs, obtained from culture after CMV antigen stimulation. The CDR3 here is CSAGDFSRNTEAFF. The CDR3 DNA is TGCAGTGCTGGGGACTTCTCTCGGAACACTGAAGCTTTCTTT.